A single sample is the source of the 27 T cell receptor beta chains below, sequenced in a study of T cell clonotyping in hematopoietic cell transplantation. The assay was immunoSEQ multiplex PCR, and TCRdb's table has in-frame clones only and misses some. Here the sample spans approximately 15,000 clones, over 75% being singletons. Sequences were derived from PBMCs, sampled 100 days after allogeneic stem cell transplant. The source is a male patient between 60 and 69 years old who had an allogeneic stem cell transplant from a related donor, so the T cells may come from the graft donor. Some clones in this sample may be carry-over from other donors' samples.

This clone was counted between two and nine times. This chain joins TRBV6-6 and TRBJ1-6; D possibly corresponds to TRBD1 (5 bases). This CDR3 spans 16 amino acids. V lost 8 bases and J 7 bases, leaving 21 bases between the germline ends. Germline V lookup: CDR1 MNHNY, CDR2 SVGAGI (reference sequence). The DNA for the CDR3 is TGTGCCAGCGAAAAGGCCAGGGATGCTGAAAATTCACCCCTCCACTTT. Its translation is CASEKARDAENSPLHF.

V and J are TRBV7-2 and TRBJ1-6, with 8 bases aligning to TRBD1. V lost 2 bases to trimming and J lost 6 bases; unmatched junction nucleotides: 9. This CDR3 comprises 17 residues. Germline V gene sequence: CDR1 SGHTA, CDR2 FQGNSA. The CDR3 here is CASSLPGQVYFNSPLHF. The CDR3 coding sequence is TGTGCCAGCAGCTTACCGGGACAGGTTTACTTTAATTCACCCCTCCACTTT.

The chain employs TRBV5-1 and TRBJ2-7, with 8 bases matching TRBD2. The V gene end was trimmed by 0 bases and the J gene end by 5 bases; junction bases not matched to a gene: 10. There are 16 residues in the CDR3. The germline V gene has CDR1 SGHRS and CDR2 YFSETQ. DNA for the CDR3: TGCGCCAGCAGCTTGGGGGGCGGACTAGCTTCCCACGAGCAGTACTTC. This sequence encodes CASSLGGGLASHEQYF.

The V gene is TRBV7-2, the J gene TRBJ1-1, with a weak D call TRBD1 (6 bases). V was pared by 1 base and J by 0 bases, with 9 bases between. Germline values: CDR1 SGHTA, CDR2 FQGNSA. CDR3 length: 15 residues. The CDR3 protein is CASSLEGGVNTEAFF. CDR3 coding DNA: TGTGCCAGCAGCTTAGAGGGGGGGGTGAACACTGAAGCTTTCTTT.

This rearrangement joins TRBV2 to TRBJ1-5; D remains ambiguous. V was shortened by 2 bases and J by 2 bases, with 7 bases between the two germline ends. Germline V gene sequence: CDR1 SNHLY, CDR2 FYNNEI. This CDR3 comprises 14 residues. CDR3 bases: TGTGCCAGCAGTGAATTCTGGGGCAATCAGCCCCAGCATTTT. Translated, it gives CASSEFWGNQPQHF.

The chain carries TRBV13 and TRBJ2-7, with TRBD2 matching 7 bases. This CDR3 region has 15 residues. Germline V gene lookup returns CDR1 PRHDT and CDR2 FYEKMQ (reference sequence). V shed 5 bases, J shed 0 bases, and the junction held 7 bases outside the gene matches. CDR3 region: CASSAGLGASYEQYF. CDR3 coding DNA: TGTGCCAGCAGCGCCGGACTAGGCGCCTCCTACGAGCAGTACTTC.

The gene calls are TRBV25-1 and TRBJ2-7; possible D gene TRBD1, 6 bases. The V end lost 4 bases, the J end lost 5 bases, and 21 bases lay between the germline ends. CDR1 MGHDK and CDR2 SYGVNS come from the germline V gene. This CDR3 is built from 16 residues. The CDR3: CASSGSRQGMGHEQYF. CDR3 in DNA: TGTGCCAGCAGTGGCTCGAGGCAGGGGATGGGACACGAGCAGTACTTC.

This clone has a single count. This sequence joins TRBV7-9 and TRBJ2-7; D is ambiguous. Trimming removed 6 bases from V and 3 bases from J, with 15 bases in between. The CDR3 is 14 amino acids. Germline V gene lookup returns CDR1 SEHNR and CDR2 FQNEAQ (reference sequence). CDR3: CASSRNQFYYEQYF. The CDR3 region has the DNA TGTGCCAGCAGTCGCAACCAATTTTACTACGAGCAGTACTTC.

The chain is built from TRBV6-6 and TRBJ1-5; TRBD1 matches at 9 bases. CDR1 is MNHNY and CDR2 is SVGAGI in the germline V gene (reference sequence). The CDR3 totals 15 residues. Trimming at V came to 7 bases and at J to 5 bases, leaving 9 bases not matched to a gene. CDR3 nucleotides: TGTGCCAGCAAGCCGGGACAGGGAGTCCATCAGCCCCAGCATTTT. This codes for CASKPGQGVHQPQHF.

The genes are TRBV4-2 and TRBJ2-3; TRBD2 might be the D (5 bases). The CDR3 consists of 16 residues. V dropped 1 base and J dropped 6 bases, with 17 bases sitting between them. The germline gives CDR1 LGHNA, CDR2 YNFKEQ. The CDR3 here is CASSQALLGLEDTQYF. Written as DNA, the CDR3 is TGTGCCAGCAGCCAAGCACTACTAGGTCTAGAGGATACGCAGTATTTT.

This clone has just a few counts. This chain uses TRBV2 with TRBJ1-4; D gene uncertain. Germline-derived CDR1 and CDR2 are SNHLY and FYNNEI. The CDR3 has 14 amino acids. Trimming shortened V by 5 bases and J by 7 bases, and 14 bases separated the two germline ends. The CDR3 spells CASSTEGGGEKLFF. The DNA of the CDR3 is TGTGCCAGCAGTACCGAAGGAGGCGGTGAAAAACTGTTTTTT.

The rearrangement joins TRBV2 to TRBJ2-1; D unclear. Germline loops: CDR1 SNHLY, CDR2 FYNNEI. The CDR3 extends over 13 amino acids. V lost 8 bases to trimming and J lost 7 bases, with 15 bases between them. The CDR3 DNA reads as TGTGCCAGCTCCCCGGACGGCCAAAATGAGCAGTTCTTC. It yields the protein CASSPDGQNEQFF. The variable domain in full, completed from reference TRBV2 and TRBJ2-1, reads EPEVTQTPSHQVTQMGQEVILRCVPISNHLYFYWYRQILGQKVEFLVSFYNNEISEKSEIFDDQFSVERPDGSNFTLKIRSTKLEDSAMYFCASSPDGQNEQFFGPGTRLTVL.

This clone was counted a single time. The chain couples TRBV19 to TRBJ1-2, with 10 bases fitting TRBD1. Trimming took 5 bases from V and 7 from J; bases not matched to a gene: 4. The germline V gene encodes CDR1 LNHDA and CDR2 SQIVND (reference sequence). The CDR3 is 13 residues long. CDR3 in amino acids: CASSDRGLSGYTF. DNA of the CDR3: TGTGCCAGTAGTGACAGGGGGCTGAGTGGCTACACCTTC. The full variable domain, its missing parts supplied by reference TRBV19 and TRBJ1-2, is DGGITQSPKYLFRKEGQNVTLSCEQNLNHDAMYWYRQDPGQGLRLIYYSQIVNDFQKGDIAEGYSVSREKKESFPLTVTSAQKNPTAFYLCASSDRGLSGYTFGSGTRLTVV.

The V and J genes are TRBV6-1 and TRBJ2-7; D gene ambiguous. V was shortened by 7 bases and J by 7 bases, with 20 bases between the two germline ends. Germline CDR1 reads MNHNS; CDR2 reads SASEGT. This CDR3 region has 14 residues. The CDR3 spells CASTQRTGPWEQYF. CDR3 sequence (DNA): TGTGCCAGCACCCAAAGGACGGGCCCCTGGGAGCAGTACTTC.

This clone showed up just once. This rearrangement joins TRBV7-3 to TRBJ1-1; D call uncertain. Germline CDR1 and CDR2: SGHTA and FQGTGA. With 2 bases removed from V and 0 bases from J, the gap between germline ends came to 7 bases. The CDR3 totals 14 residues. DNA of the CDR3: TGTGCCAGCAGCTTATCGGGCCTGAACACTGAAGCTTTCTTT. The encoded protein is CASSLSGLNTEAFF. Combining the CDR3 with reference TRBV7-3 and TRBJ1-1 gives the whole variable domain GAGVSQTPSNKVTEKGKYVELRCDPISGHTALYWYRQSLGQGPEFLIYFQGTGAADDSGLPNDRFFAVRPEGSVSTLKIQRTERGDSAVYLCASSLSGLNTEAFFGQGTRLTVV.

V and J are TRBV20-1 and TRBJ2-1; D is uncertain. CDR1 is DFQATT and CDR2 is SNEGSKA in the germline V gene (reference sequence). This CDR3 contains 10 residues. V lost 6 bases, J lost 6 bases, and 6 bases lay in between. The CDR3 loop is CSASVNEQFF. The CDR3 coding sequence is TGCAGTGCCTCGGTCAATGAGCAGTTCTTC.

V usage is TRBV12-2 and J usage is TRBJ1-2. TRBV12-2 is a listed pseudogene. The length of the CDR3 is 13 residues. In DNA form, the CDR3 reads TGTGCAAGTCGTACAGGACGGGAGTATGGCTACACCTTC. This sequence encodes CASRTGREYGYTF.

CDR3 nucleotide sequence: TGTGCCAGCAGTGTAGGGGATCTTAACTATGGCTACACCTTC. Protein product: CASSVGDLNYGYTF. The rearrangement links TRBV6-5 to TRBJ1-2; D might be TRBD1 (5 bases). This CDR3 contains 14 residues. V shed 5 bases and J shed 1 base, with 11 bases lying between them. Germline V gene sequence: CDR1 MNHEY, CDR2 SVGAGI.

V usage is TRBV5-1 and J usage is TRBJ1-2, with 10 nucleotides matching TRBD1. Germline lookup yields CDR1 SGHRS and CDR2 YFSETQ. With V trimmed by 3 bases and J by 5 bases, 4 bases remained unmatched. The CDR3 is 14 residues long. The CDR3 coding sequence is TGCGCCAGCAGCTCCCGACAGGGGGCGTATGGCTACACCTTC. It codes for CASSSRQGAYGYTF. The full variable domain, completed using reference TRBV5-1 and TRBJ1-2, is KAGVTQTPRYLIKTRGQQVTLSCSPISGHRSVSWYQQTPGQGLQFLFEYFSETQRNKGNFPGRFSGRQFSNSRSEMNVSTLELGDSALYLCASSSRQGAYGYTFGSGTRLTVV.

This clone showed up just once. The chain carries TRBV5-1 and TRBJ1-2; 7 positions agree with TRBD1. This CDR3 contains 14 residues. Germline trimming cut 4 bases from V and 8 bases from J; bases unmatched to any gene: 11. The germline V gene encodes CDR1 SGHRS and CDR2 YFSETQ. The CDR3 bases are TGCGCCAGCAGCCCCGGACAGGCGGTTTGGGGCTACACCTTC. Its translation is CASSPGQAVWGYTF.

This clone has just a few counts. Its ends do not fully match the called genes, so a read error is possible. The chain is built from TRBV2 and TRBJ1-1; D not resolved. The germline V gene encodes CDR1 SNHLY and CDR2 FYNNEI. There are 14 residues in the CDR3. The CDR3: CATSGGSLNTEAFF. In DNA, the CDR3 is TGTGCCACCAGTGGTGGGAGCTTAAACACTGAAGCTTTCTTT.

CDR3 in amino acids: CASRLSGGADEQFF. The CDR3 DNA sequence: TGTGCCAGCAGGCTTAGCGGGGGGGCAGATGAGCAGTTCTTC. The chain links TRBV28 to TRBJ2-1, with TRBD2 matching 11 bases. V lost 6 bases to trimming and J lost 8 bases; unmatched junction nucleotides: 6. Germline V gene lookup returns CDR1 MDHEN and CDR2 SYDVKM. There are 14 residues in the CDR3.

This sequence joins TRBV6-6 and TRBJ1-4; 9 bases are a match to TRBD1. The CDR3 loop spans 15 amino acids. Germline values: CDR1 MNHNY, CDR2 SVGAGI (reference sequence). V was clipped by 0 bases and J by 5 bases; unmatched bases: 1. DNA for the CDR3: TGTGCCAGCAGTTACTCCGGGACAGGGAATGAAAAACTGTTTTTT. This encodes CASSYSGTGNEKLFF.

The genes are TRBV5-1 and TRBJ1-1; D perhaps matches TRBD1 (6 bases). Trimming stripped 6 bases from V and 0 bases from J, with 9 bases between. The CDR3 totals 13 residues. The germline V gene has CDR1 SGHRS and CDR2 YFSETQ. In nucleotides, the CDR3 is TGCGCCAGCAAAGACAGGTTGAACACTGAAGCTTTCTTT. It translates to CASKDRLNTEAFF.

The rearrangement uses TRBV5-1 and TRBJ2-5, with D unresolved. V was cut by 1 base and J by 2 bases, with 6 bases left in between. The CDR3 length is 13 residues. Germline V lookup: CDR1 SGHRS, CDR2 YFSETQ. The CDR3 sequence: CASSLTQQETQYF. In nucleotides, the CDR3 is TGCGCCAGCAGCTTGACGCAGCAAGAGACCCAGTACTTC. Supplemented by reference TRBV5-1 and TRBJ2-5, the full variable domain reads KAGVTQTPRYLIKTRGQQVTLSCSPISGHRSVSWYQQTPGQGLQFLFEYFSETQRNKGNFPGRFSGRQFSNSRSEMNVSTLELGDSALYLCASSLTQQETQYFGPGTRLLVL.

The J gene is TRBJ1-2, the V gene TRBV2; D unresolved. Trimming took off 3 bases at V and 6 bases at J, with 11 bases between the two ends. Germline CDR1 is SNHLY and CDR2 is FYNNEI. This CDR3 has 13 amino acids. CDR3 residues: CASSDSREHGYTF. CDR3 sequence (DNA): TGTGCCAGCAGTGATTCTAGGGAACATGGCTACACCTTC.

A word on this clone: The junction departs from germline at one end; a sequencing error may be responsible. CDR3 in amino acids: CASSQAFFVIF. The CDR3 DNA is TGTGCCAGCAGCCAAGCCTTCTTTGTGATCTTC. V usage is TRBV4-2 and J usage is TRBJ2-1; D ambiguous. The CDR3 has 11 residues. Germline CDR1 reads LGHNA; CDR2 reads YNFKEQ.